The rows below give T cell receptor beta chains drawn from one sample of a study of blood T cell repertoires in COVID-19. The protocol was immunoSEQ multiplex PCR, while the TCRdb copy is restricted to in-frame clones and leaves out a portion. The sample records around 68,000 clones, around 83% being singletons. The sequencing input was peripheral blood. The source is a human donor in a cohort sampled during active COVID-19. Both conserved end residues are part of each CDR3. The D gene is left open where the match is weak. Clone size is given for some rows only: seen once, a few or many times, or a class if the clone is expanded.

clone_size j_call d_call v_call cdr3_nt cdr3_aa
. TRBJ1-1 . TRBV15 TGTGCCACCCAAGGGGCTAGGAACACTGAAGCTTTCTTT CATQGARNTEAFF
. TRBJ1-5 TRBD1 TRBV5-1 TGCGCCAGCAGCGACAGGGGGGGTCAGCCCCAGCATTTT CASSDRGGQPQHF
. TRBJ2-1 TRBD2 TRBV7-6 TGTGCCAGCAGCAGGCCGGGACTAGCGGGGGCCGAGCAGTTCTTC CASSRPGLAGAEQFF
. TRBJ1-2 . TRBV6-5 TGTGCCAGCAGTTCAGCGGGGAGTGGCTACACCTTC CASSSAGSGYTF
. TRBJ2-3 . TRBV27 TGTGCCAGCAACCAGGGTGGCCGCACAGATACGCAGTATTTT CASNQGGRTDTQYF
. TRBJ2-7 . TRBV11-2 TGTGCCAGCAGCTTAGCAGGGGACGAGCAGTACTTC CASSLAGDEQYF
. TRBJ1-2 TRBD1 TRBV6-1 TGTGCCAGCAGTGAACAGGGGGCGACCTATGGCTACACCTTC CASSEQGATYGYTF
. TRBJ2-1 . TRBV2 TGTGCCAGCAAAGAGGTAGAGCGATTGAAAACTAAACACAATGAGCAGTTCTTC CASKEVERLKTKHNEQFF
. TRBJ1-5 . TRBV24-1 TGTGCCACCAGCGGTAGCAATCAGCCCCAGCATTTT CATSGSNQPQHF
. TRBJ1-2 TRBD1 TRBV30 TGTGCCTGGAGTGCAGGACAGGGGGGGGGTAACTATGGCTACACCTTC CAWSAGQGGGNYGYTF
few TRBJ2-7 . TRBV7-8 TGTGCCAGCAGCCCCCTCTCGAGCGAGCAGTACTTC CASSPLSSEQYF
. TRBJ1-2 TRBD1 TRBV11-2 TGTGCCAGCAGCAAGCGGGGGACAGGGGATAGCGGTGGCTACACCTTC CASSKRGTGDSGGYTF
. TRBJ2-5 . TRBV27 TGTGCCAGCAGTTTATTCCAGGGCTACCAAGAGACCCAGTACTTC CASSLFQGYQETQYF
. TRBJ2-1 . TRBV19 TGTGCCAGATCCTCTTATCGGACGGAGGACTACAATGAGCAGTTCTTC CARSSYRTEDYNEQFF
once TRBJ1-3 TRBD1 TRBV7-9 TGTGCCAGCAGCTTCAGGGGGCTCGGAAACACCATATATTTT CASSFRGLGNTIYF
. TRBJ2-3 . TRBV20-1 TGCAGTGCTAGTAGGGCCATCGGGGCAGATACGCAGTATTTT CSASRAIGADTQYF
. TRBJ2-5 TRBD1 TRBV24-1 TGTGCCACCAGTGACTCTAGGACAGGGCGGGTGACCCAGTACTTC CATSDSRTGRVTQYF
. TRBJ1-1 TRBD1 TRBV19 TGTGCCAGTAAGGCCCGGACAGGGCTAAATTTGAACACTGAAGCTTTCTTT CASKARTGLNLNTEAFF
. TRBJ2-2 . TRBV3-1/TRBV3-2 TGTGCCAGCAGCCGCCGGGGGGGGGAGCTGTTTTTT CASSRRGGELFF
. TRBJ1-1 TRBD1 TRBV19 TGTGCCAGTAGTAGGGACAGGCTCATGAACACTGAAGCTTTCTTT CASSRDRLMNTEAFF
once TRBJ1-1 . TRBV2 TGTGCCAGCAGGCCCTCAGTGTGGCCGAACACTGAAGCTTTCTTT CASRPSVWPNTEAFF
. TRBJ1-1 TRBD1 TRBV6-6 TGTGCCAGCAGGTCGACAGGGGGCATAGGAGCTTTCTTT CASRSTGGIGAFF
. TRBJ2-7 . TRBV13 TGTGCCAGCAGCTTAGCGCGGAACGAGCAGTACTTC CASSLARNEQYF
. TRBJ2-5 . TRBV18 TGTGCCAGCTCACCGCTGACAGGTGAAGAGACCCAGTACTTC CASSPLTGEETQYF
. TRBJ2-2 . TRBV6-5 TGTGCCAGCACACAGGGCACCGGGGAGCTGTTTTTT CASTQGTGELFF
. TRBJ1-3 . TRBV3-1/TRBV3-2 TGTGCCAGCAGCCAGACATTCAGCTCTGGAAACACCATATATTTT CASSQTFSSGNTIYF
. TRBJ2-1 . TRBV6-5 TGTGCCAGCAGTTACTCCGAGACAGTGGGCAATGAGCAGTTCTTC CASSYSETVGNEQFF
. TRBJ2-2 . TRBV7-2 TGTGCCAGCAGCCCCGATTTATATGGGGGGACCGGGGAGCTGTTTTTT CASSPDLYGGTGELFF
once TRBJ2-5 . TRBV2 TGTGCCAGCAGTGTTTCCTTCGAGACCCAGTACTTC CASSVSFETQYF
. TRBJ1-2 . TRBV12-3/TRBV12-4 TGTGCCAGCAGTTTTGGGGGGACCTATGGCTACACCTTC CASSFGGTYGYTF
. TRBJ2-1 TRBD1 TRBV29-1 TGCAGCGTTGTAAGCCTGGGGACAGGCCAGTTCTTC CSVVSLGTGQFF
. TRBJ2-3 TRBD2 TRBV9 TGTGCCAGCAGCGTAGTTGGGACTAACACAGATACGCAGTATTTT CASSVVGTNTDTQYF
. TRBJ1-1 . TRBV20-1 TGCAGTGCGCCGATGGGGCGGGCTTTCTTT CSAPMGRAFF
. TRBJ2-1 TRBD2 TRBV27 TGTGCCAGCAGTTTACTGCCGATTTCAGGAGCGGGGAGCTACAATGAGCAGTTCTTC CASSLLPISGAGSYNEQFF
. TRBJ2-5 TRBD2 TRBV3-1/TRBV3-2 TGTGCCAGCAGCCAACTTGGACTAGCGGGGCCCCAAGAGACCCAGTACTTC CASSQLGLAGPQETQYF
. TRBJ2-3 TRBD2 TRBV10-1 TGCGCCAGCAGTCCCGGGACTAGTAGCAATACGCAGTATTTT CASSPGTSSNTQYF
many TRBJ2-7 TRBD1 TRBV5-1 TGCGCCAGCAGCACCGGGACAGGGGTGGTCTACGAGCAGTACTTC CASSTGTGVVYEQYF
. TRBJ1-6 . TRBV3-1/TRBV3-2 TGTGCCAGCAGCCATCTGCGGGGGACGGGAAATTCACCCCTCCACTTT CASSHLRGTGNSPLHF
once TRBJ2-2 TRBD2 TRBV5-1 TGCGCCAGCAGCCAAACTAGCGGGGGGCCGGAGAACGGGGAGCTGTTTTTT CASSQTSGGPENGELFF
. TRBJ1-2 TRBD1 TRBV7-9 TGTGCCAGCAGCTTAACCACGACAGGGGGGGATGGCTACACCTTC CASSLTTTGGDGYTF
. TRBJ2-1 . TRBV6-6 TGTGCCAGCAGTCCCTCAGGTGGACAGTTCTTC CASSPSGGQFF
. TRBJ2-4 . TRBV28 TGTGCCAGCAGGACCCCTGACACGGTTAACATTCAGTACTTC CASRTPDTVNIQYF
. TRBJ2-3 . TRBV27 TGTGCCAGCAGTTTATGGGGACAAGATACGCAGTATTTT CASSLWGQDTQYF
. TRBJ2-5 . TRBV6-5 TGTGCCAGCAGCCGACAGTACCAAGAGACCCAGTACTTC CASSRQYQETQYF
. TRBJ1-3 . TRBV19 TGTGCCAGTAGTGAGCAGGGTGCTGGAAACACCATATATTTT CASSEQGAGNTIYF
. TRBJ1-2 . TRBV21-1 TGTGCCAGCAGCAAAATCGCGGGAAACTATGGCTACACCTTC CASSKIAGNYGYTF
. TRBJ2-1 TRBD2 TRBV14 TGTGCCAGCACCCTCGGGGGGAGCTCCTACAATGAGCAGTTCTTC CASTLGGSSYNEQFF
. TRBJ2-1 TRBD2 TRBV4-2 TGTGCCAGCAGCCAAGAATCGACGGGGGGGCGAAATGAGCAGTTCTTC CASSQESTGGRNEQFF
. TRBJ1-3 TRBD1 TRBV29-1 TGCAGCGCTGGGACAGGCAGCTCTGGAAACACCATATATTTT CSAGTGSSGNTIYF
. TRBJ1-3 . TRBV6-1 TGTGCCAGCAGTGAAGTGGCCCCCAGGACTGGAAACACCATATATTTT CASSEVAPRTGNTIYF
. TRBJ1-1 TRBD1 TRBV5-1 TGCGCCAGCAGCTTAGGACAGGGGGCATGGGGCACTGAAGCTTTCTTT CASSLGQGAWGTEAFF
. TRBJ2-3 TRBD2 TRBV3-1/TRBV3-2 TGTGCCAGCAGCCAAATACTAGCGCCGACTGATACGCAGTATTTT CASSQILAPTDTQYF
. TRBJ2-1 . TRBV29-1 TGCAGCGTTGATCCCTGGGGGAGGAACAATGAGCAGTTCTTC CSVDPWGRNNEQFF
. TRBJ2-5 TRBD1 TRBV7-2 TGTGCCAGCAGCTTATTAGGACAGGGGACTAACTTC CASSLLGQGTNF
. TRBJ1-1 . TRBV7-8 TGTGCCAGCAGCATAGACAGTCCGAACACTGAAGCTTTCTTT CASSIDSPNTEAFF